The T cell receptor beta chain under discussion was sequenced for a study of cytotoxic CD8 clonotypes in ibrutinib-treated CLL. Whole-study context: Samples had a mean of about 250,000 productive templates and around 90,000 productive rearrangements. Study-wide results and caveats: Progressing patients had sampling times that differed from those of sustained-remission patients.

V lost 5 bases and J 3 bases, leaving 14 bases between the germline ends. Per the germline V gene, CDR1 is PRHDT and CDR2 is FYEKMQ (reference sequence). CDR3 size: 14 residues. Cryopreserved PBMCs were the source of around 1.8 micrograms of genomic DNA, which went to TCR beta libraries. The planned depth of sequencing spanned 1 in 200,000 to 1 in 1 million T cells. Assay used: immunoSEQ multiplex PCR; TCRdb lists only in-frame clones, some missing. The sample consists of about 27,000 clones, around 63% of them appearing once. With regard to this clone: Its antigen remains unidentified.

The origin of this receptor is a human donor with chronic lymphocytic leukemia. The chain recombines TRBV13 with TRBJ2-7, with a tentative D call TRBD2 (5 bases). The source was PBMCs, collected after 24 months of ibrutinib treatment. The CDR3 reads CASSREGNSYEQYF. For the CDR3, the DNA is TGTGCCAGCAGCCGGGAAGGGAATAGCTACGAGCAGTACTTC.